A single sample is the source of the 19 T cell receptor beta chains below, sequenced in a study of blood T cells in healthy people across ages. Sample-barcoded 5' priming and a J-beta primer mix drove a second PCR of roughly 7 to 11 cycles. TCRdb reanalysed the 5' RACE reads using MiXCR and keeps one entry per CDR3 protein. The profile shows some 1.8 million distinct CDR3 sequences, around 42% of them singletons. Sequenced material: blood. The source of these receptors is a human donor in good health.

This chain links TRBV7-6 with TRBJ1-2; the D gene is possibly TRBD1 (5 bases). The germline V and J ends were trimmed by 8 bases and 7 bases, with 23 bases remaining between them. The CDR3 consists of 15 residues. In germline, CDR1 is SGHVS, CDR2 FNYEAQ. The CDR3 DNA reads as TGTGCCAGCTTTGGTTTCGAGCCGGGGGGTTCTGGCTACACCTTC. It encodes CASFGFEPGGSGYTF.

This clonotype was found a few times. The V and J genes are TRBV29-1 and TRBJ2-7, with TRBD1 matching 7 bases. With 0 bases clipped from V and 6 bases from J, the junction kept 11 bases outside the gene matches. Germline CDR1 is SQVTM and CDR2 is ANQGSEA. The CDR3 runs to 15 residues. DNA of the CDR3: TGCAGCGTTGAAGATTGGGGCACAGGGGCCTGCGAGCAGTACTTC. Amino acids: CSVEDWGTGACEQYF.

This clonotype was seen a handful of times. This CDR3 reads CASSPRAWNLYEQYF. The CDR3 bases are TGTGCCAGCAGCCCGCGTGCCTGGAATCTTTACGAGCAGTACTTC. The chain recombines TRBV7-9 with TRBJ2-7; D unclear. Trimming took 5 bases from V and 4 from J, leaving 18 bases between them. The CDR3 contains 15 residues. Looked up from germline, CDR1 is SEHNR and CDR2 is FQNEAQ (reference sequence).

The V call is TRBV6-6, the J call TRBJ2-4, with TRBD1 identical over 7 bases. The ends lost 7 bases at V and 13 bases at J; junction bases unmatched: 16. The CDR3 sequence is 14 residues long. CDR1 MNHNY and CDR2 SVGAGI come from the germline V gene (reference sequence). The CDR3: CASISGQRDNEQYF. The DNA for the CDR3 is TGTGCCAGCATTTCGGGACAGAGAGACAATGAGCAGTACTTC.

This clonotype was picked up a small number of times. This chain joins TRBV12-3 or TRBV12-4 and TRBJ2-3; D unresolved. There are 17 residues in the CDR3. Between the trimmed V and J ends, which lost 2 bases and 0 bases, there was a span of 15 bases. CDR3 residues: CASSLMSSTTSTDTQYF. The CDR3 DNA sequence: TGTGCCAGCAGTTTAATGAGTAGCACCACTAGCACAGATACGCAGTATTTT.

This clonotype was counted only a few times. The V gene is TRBV7-2, the J gene TRBJ2-7, with D perhaps TRBD2 (6 bases). Trimming shortened V by 0 bases and J by 2 bases, and 14 bases separated the two germline ends. This CDR3 is 16 amino acids long. Germline CDR1 reads SGHTA; CDR2 reads FQGNSA. CDR3 sequence: CASSLAPLATTYEQYF. The CDR3 nucleotides read TGTGCCAGCAGCTTAGCGCCACTAGCTACGACCTACGAGCAGTACTTC.

The genes are TRBV20-1 and TRBJ2-1; TRBD2 matches at 8 bases. The CDR3 totals 14 residues. Germline-derived CDR1 and CDR2 are DFQATT and SNEGSKA (reference sequence). The trim removed 6 bases at V and 6 bases at J, leaving 10 bases unmatched. The CDR3 reads CSALGTRWVNEQFF. The CDR3 bases are TGCAGTGCCCTTGGGACTAGGTGGGTCAATGAGCAGTTCTTC.

This clonotype showed up just a few times. The chain has TRBV14 and TRBJ2-7, with D perhaps TRBD2 (5 bases). CDR3 length: 15 residues. Germline CDR1 and CDR2: SGHDN and FVKESK. The V end was cut by 1 base, the J end by 2 bases, with 12 bases between. CDR3 sequence: CASSQGFRLTYEQYF. The CDR3 coding sequence is TGTGCCAGCAGCCAAGGGTTCCGACTAACCTACGAGCAGTACTTC.

This clonotype occurred a few times. V usage is TRBV27 and J usage is TRBJ1-2, with unresolved D. The V gene lost 0 bases and the J gene lost 4 bases, with 9 bases spanning the gap. From germline, CDR1 is MNHEY and CDR2 SMNVEV (reference sequence). This CDR3 has 14 amino acids. CDR3 nucleotide sequence: TGTGCCAGCAGTTTATCCCCTGAAGGCTATGGCTACACCTTC. Its protein product is CASSLSPEGYGYTF.

This clonotype was observed at least ten times. The chain combines TRBV20-1 with TRBJ2-1; D not certain. The germline CDR1 and CDR2 sequences are DFQATT and SNEGSKA (reference sequence). V lost 1 base and J 6 bases, leaving 7 bases between the germline ends. This CDR3 contains 12 residues. CDR3 protein: CSARGGVNEQFF. The CDR3, as DNA: TGCAGTGCTAGAGGAGGAGTCAATGAGCAGTTCTTC.

The chain has TRBV20-1 and TRBJ2-5; 8 bases match TRBD1. The J call may be in error: the DNA end matches TRBJ2-7 better. The V gene's germline CDR1 is DFQATT and CDR2 SNEGSKA (reference sequence). The CDR3 is made up of 15 amino acids. The CDR3, as DNA: TGCAGTGCTAGGGTCCCCTTGGACAGGGACTACGAGCAGTACTTC. This sequence encodes CSARVPLDRDYEQYF.

The table lists this clonotype with a few counts. The chain couples TRBV29-1 to TRBJ1-1, with D uncertain. In germline, CDR1 is SQVTM, CDR2 ANQGSEA. V was cut by 3 bases and J by 4 bases, with 9 bases left in between. The CDR3 length is 12 residues. The CDR3 DNA is TGCAGCGTTGACACGTCGCTCACTGAAGCTTTCTTT. It specifies CSVDTSLTEAFF.

This clonotype was found a few times. V and J are TRBV29-1 and TRBJ1-2; D not resolved. The CDR3 loop spans 15 amino acids. Germline loops: CDR1 SQVTM, CDR2 ANQGSEA. Between the trimmed V and J ends, which lost 1 base and 2 bases, there was a span of 14 bases. The CDR3: CSVEVFRTANYGYTF. The DNA for the CDR3 is TGCAGCGTTGAAGTATTTAGGACGGCAAACTATGGCTACACCTTC.

Comments on this clonotype: A read error may be the cause here, since a much bigger clone is one base away. V gene TRBV5-1 combines with J gene TRBJ2-5; D is perhaps TRBD2 (7 bases). The CDR3 contains 16 residues. Trimming cost V 4 bases and J 2 bases, with 18 bases left between them. CDR1 SGHRS and CDR2 YFSETQ come from the germline V gene. This CDR3 reads CASSLVGGAQQETQYF. CDR3 bases: TGCGCCAGCAGCCTTGTTGGGGGGGCCCAACAAGAGACCCAGTACTTC.

This clonotype was detected only a few times. The V and J genes are TRBV29-1 and TRBJ2-5; the D is unclear. The CDR3 covers 13 residues. V lost 4 bases and J 3 bases, leaving 12 bases between the germline ends. CDR1 is SQVTM and CDR2 is ANQGSEA in the germline V gene. The CDR3 DNA follows: TGCAGCGTTGTAGAAGGTTGGAAAGAGACCCAGTACTTC. Translating it yields CSVVEGWKETQYF.

This clonotype was seen more than once but under ten times. This chain connects TRBV9 to TRBJ2-6, with unresolved D. Germline CDR1 reads SGDLS; CDR2 reads YYNGEE. Trimming cost V 3 bases and J 4 bases, with 8 bases left between them. The CDR3 totals 14 residues. CDR3 in DNA: TGTGCCAGCAGCGGCGCCTCGGGGGCCAACGTCCTGACTTTC. Translated, it gives CASSGASGANVLTF.

This clonotype was detected a few times. The gene calls are TRBV5-1 and TRBJ1-5, with D unresolved. Trimming removed 0 bases from V and 3 bases from J, with 13 bases in between. In germline, CDR1 is SGHRS, CDR2 YFSETQ. The CDR3 runs 16 residues. The CDR3 loop is CASSLEGSGINQPQHF. DNA for the CDR3: TGCGCCAGCAGCTTGGAAGGGAGTGGAATCAATCAGCCCCAGCATTTT.

In this sample, this clonotype turned up a few times. The CDR3 here is CASSLGSTAIMNTEAFF. The CDR3 DNA reads TGTGCCAGCAGCTTGGGAAGTACAGCTATCATGAACACTGAAGCTTTCTTT. This rearrangement joins TRBV5-4 to TRBJ1-1; D is uncertain. The CDR3 covers 17 residues. The germline CDR1 and CDR2 sequences are SGHNT and YYREEE (reference sequence). The V and J ends lost 0 bases and 0 bases respectively, with 15 bases between them.

The chain combines TRBV12-3 or TRBV12-4 with TRBJ2-3; D gene uncertain. Trimming shortened V by 6 bases and J by 4 bases, and 8 bases separated the two germline ends. This CDR3 is built from 12 residues. CDR3 region: CASRPPADTQYF. CDR3 nucleotides: TGTGCCAGCAGACCCCCTGCAGATACGCAGTATTTT.